This entry is about one TCR beta chain. Its antigen is unknown. The CDR3 runs to 15 residues. Deletions cut 4 bases from V and 4 bases from J, with 16 bases between. Germline CDR1 reads LGHNA; CDR2 reads YNFKEQ. A second PCR of 7 to 11 cycles used a sample-barcoded 5' primer and a J-beta primer mix. One entry per CDR3 protein results from TCRdb running MiXCR on the 5' RACE reads. Of roughly 1,800,000 distinct CDR3 sequences listed, 40% to 55% are singletons. The data were obtained in a study of blood T cells in healthy people across ages. Findings and limits, study-wide: Long-lived donors carried more naive CD4+ cells and greater diversity than aged donors. A roughly linear fall in TCR beta diversity per million T cells was seen with increasing age.

Sequenced: blood. The receptor was derived from a woman aged 40 to 50 in good health. V usage is TRBV4-2 and J usage is TRBJ1-2; TRBD1 is a possible D gene (5 bases). As DNA, the CDR3 is TGTGCCAGCAGCCCGCGGGGGAGACAGAGCTATGGCTACACCTTC. This translates into CASSPRGRQSYGYTF.